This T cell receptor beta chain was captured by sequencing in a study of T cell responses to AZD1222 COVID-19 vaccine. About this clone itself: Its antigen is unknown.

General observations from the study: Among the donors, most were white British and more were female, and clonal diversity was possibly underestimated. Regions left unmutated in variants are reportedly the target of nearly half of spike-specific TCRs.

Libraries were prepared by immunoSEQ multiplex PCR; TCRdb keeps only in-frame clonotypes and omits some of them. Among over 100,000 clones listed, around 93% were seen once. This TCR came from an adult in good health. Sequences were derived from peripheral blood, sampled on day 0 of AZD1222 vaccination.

The CDR3 DNA sequence: TGTGCCAGCAGCCCACTAGCGGGAGGGCCCTACAATGAGCAGTTCTTC. This codes for CASSPLAGGPYNEQFF. The J gene is TRBJ2-1, the V gene TRBV2; 13 nucleotides line up with TRBD2. Germline V lookup: CDR1 SNHLY, CDR2 FYNNEI. The CDR3 has 16 amino acids. V dropped 6 bases and J dropped 2; count of bases not matched to a gene: 4.